Listed below are T cell receptor beta chains from one sample, sequenced in a study of early T cells in non-severe SARS-CoV-2 infection. A single record per CDR3 protein comes from TCRdb applying MiXCR to the 5' RACE reads. The sample yields some 70,000 distinct CDR3 sequences, 4% to 5.5% seen once. Specimen: whole blood. These receptors were taken from an adult who was a healthcare worker with PCR-confirmed SARS-CoV-2 infection or an uninfected control (not recorded which). The CDR3 runs from the conserved cysteine through the conserved F or W. A D gene is named only where the DNA matches it firmly. Expanded clones get a size class; other rows say once, few or many, or leave the size out.

CDR3 length: 15
D gene: TRBD2
clone size: NA
J gene: TRBJ2-1
V gene: TRBV2
CDR3 DNA: TGTGCCGGGGGACTAGCGGGAGGGTCCTACAATGAGCAGTTCTTC
CDR3 protein: CAGGLAGGSYNEQFF

CDR3 length: 15
D gene: NA
clone size: NA
J gene: TRBJ1-1
V gene: TRBV14
CDR3 DNA: TGTGCCAGCAGCCAAAGGGGCAGGGCGAACACTGAAGCTTTCTTT
CDR3 protein: CASSQRGRANTEAFF

CDR3 length: 13
D gene: NA
clone size: many
J gene: TRBJ2-1
V gene: TRBV29-1
CDR3 DNA: TGCAGCGTTTGCACCTTCTCCTACAATGAGCAGTTCTTC
CDR3 protein: CSVCTFSYNEQFF

CDR3 length: 15
D gene: NA
clone size: many
J gene: TRBJ2-1
V gene: TRBV7-8
CDR3 DNA: TGTGCCAGCACCTGGCTTTTAGTAGCGGACAATGAGCAGTTCTTC
CDR3 protein: CASTWLLVADNEQFF

CDR3 length: 15
D gene: NA
clone size: many
J gene: TRBJ1-1
V gene: TRBV20-1
CDR3 DNA: TGCAGTGCTTCCTCGGGCGCCGACATGAACACTGAAGCTTTCTTT
CDR3 protein: CSASSGADMNTEAFF

CDR3 length: 16
D gene: TRBD2
clone size: few
J gene: TRBJ2-7
V gene: TRBV18
CDR3 DNA: TGTGCCAGCTCACCCACTCGGGCTAGCGGAAACTACGAGCAGTACTTC
CDR3 protein: CASSPTRASGNYEQYF

CDR3 length: 16
D gene: TRBD1
clone size: NA
J gene: TRBJ2-3
V gene: TRBV7-3
CDR3 DNA: TGTGCCAGCAGCTCACAGACAGGGGCCAGCACAGATACGCAGTATTTT
CDR3 protein: CASSSQTGASTDTQYF

CDR3 length: 13
D gene: TRBD2
clone size: NA
J gene: TRBJ2-1
V gene: TRBV6-2/TRBV6-3
CDR3 DNA: TGTGCCAGCACTCCCGGGACTAGCGGGGAGCAGTTCTTC
CDR3 protein: CASTPGTSGEQFF

CDR3 length: 16
D gene: NA
clone size: NA
J gene: TRBJ1-6
V gene: TRBV6-2/TRBV6-3
CDR3 DNA: TGTGCCAGCAGTTACCCGGACTACTACTCCAATTCACCCCTCCACTTT
CDR3 protein: CASSYPDYYSNSPLHF

CDR3 length: 18
D gene: NA
clone size: many
J gene: TRBJ2-6
V gene: TRBV10-3
CDR3 DNA: TGTGCCATCAGTGAGTCGGACGGGGGAGTCTCTGGGGCCAACGTCCTGACTTTC
CDR3 protein: CAISESDGGVSGANVLTF

CDR3 length: 14
D gene: TRBD2
clone size: many
J gene: TRBJ2-5
V gene: TRBV30
CDR3 DNA: TGTGCCTGGACGCCCCGTCGGGGGGAAGAGACCCAGTACTTC
CDR3 protein: CAWTPRRGEETQYF

CDR3 length: 13
D gene: NA
clone size: many
J gene: TRBJ2-1
V gene: TRBV11-2
CDR3 DNA: TGTGCCAGCAGCTTCACATCACCCAATGAGCAGTTCTTC
CDR3 protein: CASSFTSPNEQFF

CDR3 length: 14
D gene: NA
clone size: many
J gene: TRBJ1-1
V gene: TRBV11-2
CDR3 DNA: TGTGCCAGCAGCTTAAACGGGATGCGGACTGAAGCTTTCTTT
CDR3 protein: CASSLNGMRTEAFF

CDR3 length: 15
D gene: NA
clone size: many
J gene: TRBJ2-1
V gene: TRBV5-5
CDR3 DNA: TGTGCCAGCACCGAGTCTCCGTACCTCTACAATGAGCAGTTCTTC
CDR3 protein: CASTESPYLYNEQFF

CDR3 length: 15
D gene: NA
clone size: many
J gene: TRBJ1-5
V gene: TRBV6-6
CDR3 DNA: TGTGCCAGCAGTCCAAATGTGGGGGGTAATCAGCCCCAGCATTTT
CDR3 protein: CASSPNVGGNQPQHF

CDR3 length: 13
D gene: NA
clone size: many
J gene: TRBJ1-1
V gene: TRBV29-1
CDR3 DNA: TGCAGCGTGAGGACCCCGAGGTATACTGAAGCTTTCTTT
CDR3 protein: CSVRTPRYTEAFF

CDR3 length: 16
D gene: NA
clone size: many
J gene: TRBJ2-6
V gene: TRBV20-1
CDR3 DNA: TGCAGTGCGGATACGGGCCAGTACTCTGGGGCCAACGTCCTGACTTTC
CDR3 protein: CSADTGQYSGANVLTF

CDR3 length: 12
D gene: NA
clone size: NA
J gene: TRBJ1-1
V gene: TRBV29-1
CDR3 DNA: TGCAGCGCGGGGGCGAGCGGCACTGAAGCTTTCTTT
CDR3 protein: CSAGASGTEAFF

CDR3 length: 14
D gene: NA
clone size: many
J gene: TRBJ1-1
V gene: TRBV5-1
CDR3 DNA: TGCGCCAGCAGCTCGGGGTCTTTTGACACTGAAGCTTTCTTT
CDR3 protein: CASSSGSFDTEAFF

CDR3 length: 14
D gene: NA
clone size: many
J gene: TRBJ1-4
V gene: TRBV6-5
CDR3 DNA: TGTGCCAGCAGTTACGACAGGCCGAATGAAAAACTGTTTTTT
CDR3 protein: CASSYDRPNEKLFF

CDR3 length: 16
D gene: NA
clone size: NA
J gene: TRBJ2-7
V gene: TRBV5-1
CDR3 DNA: TGCGCCAGCAGCTTACTGACTTCAAGGAGCTCCTACGAGCAGTACTTC
CDR3 protein: CASSLLTSRSSYEQYF

CDR3 length: 13
D gene: NA
clone size: many
J gene: TRBJ2-7
V gene: TRBV6-6
CDR3 DNA: TGTGCCAGCAGTTACGAGCGGTTCTACGAGCAGTACTTC
CDR3 protein: CASSYERFYEQYF

CDR3 length: 17
D gene: TRBD2
clone size: NA
J gene: TRBJ2-7
V gene: TRBV6-2/TRBV6-3
CDR3 DNA: TGTGCCAGCAGCGTAGAAGGGGTCGGGAGGGCCCCCTACGAGCAGTACTTC
CDR3 protein: CASSVEGVGRAPYEQYF

CDR3 length: 13
D gene: NA
clone size: NA
J gene: TRBJ2-2
V gene: TRBV29-1
CDR3 DNA: TGCAGCGTTACCCGCACGAACACCGGGGAGCTGTTTTTT
CDR3 protein: CSVTRTNTGELFF

CDR3 length: 15
D gene: TRBD1
clone size: many
J gene: TRBJ2-3
V gene: TRBV6-5
CDR3 DNA: TGTGCCAGCAGCCGACAGGGCGTATTTGGGGATACGCAGTATTTT
CDR3 protein: CASSRQGVFGDTQYF

CDR3 length: 13
D gene: NA
clone size: many
J gene: TRBJ2-3
V gene: TRBV7-6
CDR3 DNA: TGTGCCAGCAGCTTAGCGAGCCGCGATACGCAGTATTTT
CDR3 protein: CASSLASRDTQYF

CDR3 length: 17
D gene: NA
clone size: NA
J gene: TRBJ1-3
V gene: TRBV7-2
CDR3 DNA: TGTGCCAGCAGCTTTCTTATCACACAGGGACCTGGAAACACCATATATTTT
CDR3 protein: CASSFLITQGPGNTIYF

CDR3 length: 13
D gene: TRBD1
clone size: many
J gene: TRBJ1-5
V gene: TRBV19
CDR3 DNA: TGTGCCAGTAGTGGGGACAGGGAACAGCCCCAGCATTTT
CDR3 protein: CASSGDREQPQHF